This T cell receptor beta chain was recovered during a study of tumor-infiltrating lymphocytes in localized non-small cell lung cancer. TCRdb's copy holds only in-frame clones and misses some; the assay was immunoSEQ multiplex PCR. The sample includes over 10,000 clones, about 82% of them seen just once. This clone was counted a few times. Per the germline V gene, CDR1 is SGHRS and CDR2 is YFSETQ. Trimming shortened V by 0 bases and J by 5 bases, and 11 bases separated the two germline ends. This CDR3 has 14 amino acids. The TCR originated in a human donor with non-small cell lung cancer. Source material: uninvolved lung tissue not adjacent to the tumor. The chain couples TRBV5-1 to TRBJ1-1, with unresolved D. The CDR3, as DNA: TGCGCCAGCAGCTTGGACGGGCGGGAGACTGAAGCTTTCTTT. Translating gives CASSLDGRETEAFF.